This T cell receptor (beta chain) stems from a study of early T cells in non-severe SARS-CoV-2 infection (TCRdb year 2021). Turning to the overall study: TCR sequencing used bulk RNA from unsorted whole blood, so alpha and beta chains could not be paired. Overall results and qualifications from the work: VDJdb matching was skewed toward anti-spike CD8 responses, so virus-specific expansions were likely underestimated and private and CD4 specificities were missed.

The method was 5' RACE. Reads for this sample came from a NextSeq 500. In the TCR library protocol, unique molecular identifiers were attached to individual cDNA molecules to correct for PCR bias and sequencing error. TCR alpha and beta chains were both sequenced, and the abundances of alpha and beta sequences in each sample were closely correlated with each other. The published analysis was carried out like this. V gene, J gene and CDR3 annotation of TCR sequences was performed with Decombinator V4. Expanded TCRs were defined as changing significantly between any two time points under a Poisson model with p below 0.0001. TCR abundances were normalised to the total number of TCRs sequenced per sample and were expressed as counts per million. MAIT TCRs were defined by TRAV1-2 paired with TRAJ12, TRAJ20 or TRAJ33, and iNKT TCRs by TRAV10 paired with TRAJ18. VDJdb, accessed 1 November 2021, was searched for CMV, EBV and SARS-CoV-2 annotated TCRs, with TCRs annotated for multiple antigens excluded. TCRdb applied fastp at Q25 and MiXCR to the public reads, then kept only in-frame beta chains. Every entry covers one CDR3 protein and lists the most common genes and DNA from its rows. The V and J calls here are based on TCRdb, not the publication. The sample contains some 23,000 distinct CDR3 sequences, less than 5.5% of them found a single time. Clones ranked in the top ten supply about 11% of the sample.

In this sample, this clonotype turned up a few times. The clone's antigen remains unknown. Per-nucleotide qualities are absent, and no much larger clonotype sits a single base away. Reading from cysteine to phenylalanine, the CDR3 counts 13 amino acids. Only the CDR3 part of the read is kept: 39 bases, read in frame from the first base. CDR1 and CDR2 are drawn from the germline V gene (reference sequence): GTSNPN, SVGIG. V is shortened by 2 bases, J by 7 bases, and the region joining them spans 12 bases. This was a case-control study nested in a cohort of healthcare workers in London, UK, who had nasopharyngeal swab PCR tests and blood samples taken every week. Healthcare workers were recruited during the week of the UK lockdown, between 23 and 31 March 2020, and followed weekly for up to 16 weeks.

Recombination linked TRBV30 to TRBJ2-1, with no confidently assigned D gene. Specimen: whole blood. This sequence originates from an adult who was a healthcare worker with PCR-confirmed SARS-CoV-2 infection or an uninfected control (not recorded which). The nucleotide sequence is TGTGCCTGGAGTTTTACCGTGGCAAATGAGCAGTTCTTC. Translated, this is CAWSFTVANEQFF.